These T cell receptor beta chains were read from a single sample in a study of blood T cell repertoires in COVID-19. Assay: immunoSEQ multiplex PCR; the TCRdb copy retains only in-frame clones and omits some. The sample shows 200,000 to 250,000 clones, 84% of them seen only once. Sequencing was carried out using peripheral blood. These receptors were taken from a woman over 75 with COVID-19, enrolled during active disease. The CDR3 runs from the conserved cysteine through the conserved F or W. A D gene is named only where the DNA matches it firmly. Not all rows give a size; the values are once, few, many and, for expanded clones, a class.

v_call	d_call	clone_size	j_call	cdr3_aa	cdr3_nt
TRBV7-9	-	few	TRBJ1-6	CAIPGPGNSPLHF	TGTGCCATCCCGGGTCCCGGGAATTCACCCCTCCACTTT
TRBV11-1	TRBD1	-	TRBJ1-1	CASSLQTGSTEAFF	TGTGCCAGCAGCTTACAGACAGGGTCCACTGAAGCTTTCTTT
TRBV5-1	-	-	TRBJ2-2	CASSLGQGTLSGELFF	TGCGCCAGCAGCTTAGGGCAGGGGACCCTTTCCGGGGAGCTGTTTTTT
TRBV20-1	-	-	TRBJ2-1	CSARDSDEQFF	TGCAGTGCTAGAGATTCGGATGAGCAGTTCTTC
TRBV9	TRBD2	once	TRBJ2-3	CASQRGGTDTQYF	TGTGCCAGCCAGCGGGGGGGCACAGATACGCAGTATTTT
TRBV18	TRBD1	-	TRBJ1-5	CASSPGDRGINQPQHF	TGTGCCAGCTCACCGGGGGACAGGGGCATCAACCAGCCCCAGCATTTT
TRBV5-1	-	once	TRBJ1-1	CASSFIAGGDTEAFF	TGCGCCAGCAGCTTCATAGCCGGGGGGGACACTGAAGCTTTCTTT
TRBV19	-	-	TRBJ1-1	CASSPLNGGNTEAFF	TGTGCCAGTAGTCCCCTTAATGGAGGGAACACTGAAGCTTTCTTT
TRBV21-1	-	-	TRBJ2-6	CASSKATSGEIPSGANVLTF	TGTGCCAGCAGCAAAGCCACTAGCGGGGAGATACCTTCTGGGGCCAACGTCCTGACTTTC
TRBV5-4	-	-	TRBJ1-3	CASSLNQGGNTIYF	TGTGCCAGCAGCTTGAACCAGGGGGGAAACACCATATATTTT
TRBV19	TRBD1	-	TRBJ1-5	CASQGAAQPQHF	TGTGCCAGCCAGGGGGCCGCTCAGCCCCAGCATTTT
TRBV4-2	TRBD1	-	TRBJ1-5	CASSGDRTDFYSNQPQHF	TGTGCCAGCAGCGGGGACAGGACCGACTTTTATAGCAATCAGCCCCAGCATTTT
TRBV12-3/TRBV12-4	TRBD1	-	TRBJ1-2	CASRDRVEGYTF	TGTGCCAGCAGAGACAGGGTCGAGGGCTACACCTTC
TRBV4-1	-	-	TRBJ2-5	CASSQEYPNRETQYF	TGCGCCAGCAGCCAAGAGTACCCCAACAGGGAGACCCAGTACTTC
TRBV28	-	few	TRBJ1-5	CASRFTGIQPQHF	TGTGCCAGCAGATTCACAGGAATTCAGCCCCAGCATTTT
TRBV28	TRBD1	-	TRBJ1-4	CASSLLGQGKKLFF	TGTGCCAGCAGTTTACTGGGACAGGGGAAAAAACTGTTTTTT
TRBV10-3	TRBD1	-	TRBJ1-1	CAIGMGQGASNTEAFF	TGTGCCATCGGGATGGGACAGGGGGCCTCGAACACTGAAGCTTTCTTT
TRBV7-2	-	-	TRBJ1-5	CASSLMRDQPQHF	TGTGCCAGCAGCTTAATGCGGGATCAGCCCCAGCATTTT
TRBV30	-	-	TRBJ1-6	CAWRRRGRGDNSPLHF	TGTGCCTGGAGACGCCGGGGGAGGGGAGATAATTCACCCCTCCACTTT
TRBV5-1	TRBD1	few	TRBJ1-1	CASSGSGTGVTTEAFF	TGCGCCAGCAGCGGATCCGGGACAGGGGTTACCACTGAAGCTTTCTTT
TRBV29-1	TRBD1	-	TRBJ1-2	CSVGRGSTGGFYGYTF	TGCAGCGTAGGGCGGGGTTCGACAGGGGGTTTCTATGGCTACACCTTC
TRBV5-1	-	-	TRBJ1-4	CASSPSVGGGEKLFF	TGCGCCAGCAGCCCTTCTGTGGGGGGAGGTGAAAAACTGTTTTTT
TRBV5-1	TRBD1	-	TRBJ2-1	CASQRDRAGDEQFF	TGCGCCAGCCAAAGGGACAGGGCGGGCGATGAGCAGTTCTTC
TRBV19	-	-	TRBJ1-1	CASSTLRTEAFF	TGTGCCAGTAGTACTTTGCGGACAGAAGCTTTCTTT
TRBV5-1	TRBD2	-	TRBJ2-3	CASRQDPGGPPDTQYF	TGCGCCAGCAGGCAAGACCCGGGGGGGCCGCCAGATACGCAGTATTTT
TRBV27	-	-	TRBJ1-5	CASSSRRGIDQPQHF	TGTGCCAGCAGTTCCCGGAGGGGAATCGATCAGCCCCAGCATTTT
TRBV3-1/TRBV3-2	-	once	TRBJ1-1	CASSWEGINTEAFF	TGTGCCAGCAGCTGGGAGGGGATTAACACTGAAGCTTTCTTT
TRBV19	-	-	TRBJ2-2	CASRVSPAGELFF	TGTGCCAGTAGAGTATCCCCGGCCGGGGAGCTGTTTTTT
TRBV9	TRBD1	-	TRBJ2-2	CASSVDRGTVNTGELFF	TGTGCCAGCAGCGTAGATCGAGGGACAGTGAACACCGGGGAGCTGTTTTTT
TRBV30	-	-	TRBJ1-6	CAWRSNSPLHF	TGTGCCTGGAGGAGCAATTCACCCCTCCACTTT
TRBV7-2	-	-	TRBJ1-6	CASSLAQGPPQSPLHF	TGTGCCAGCAGCTTAGCCCAGGGGCCCCCGCAATCACCCCTCCACTTT
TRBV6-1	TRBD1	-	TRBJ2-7	CASSKAGTGSSEQYF	TGTGCCAGCAGTAAAGCCGGGACAGGGTCCTCCGAGCAGTACTTC
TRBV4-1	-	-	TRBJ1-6	CASSQDGGRVRSPLHF	TGCGCCAGCAGCCAAGATGGCGGGCGGGTCAGATCACCCCTCCACTTT
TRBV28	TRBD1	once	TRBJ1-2	CASSAASGTVGYGYTF	TGTGCCAGCAGTGCCGCCTCCGGGACAGTGGGCTATGGCTACACCTTC
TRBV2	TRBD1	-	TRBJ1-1	CASSEDRVSAEAFF	TGTGCCAGCAGTGAGGACAGGGTAAGCGCTGAAGCTTTCTTT
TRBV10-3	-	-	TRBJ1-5	CAISESGGEQPQHF	TGTGCCATCAGTGAGTCGGGGGGAGAGCAGCCCCAGCATTTT
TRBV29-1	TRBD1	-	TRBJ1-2	CSVWTGDYGYTF	TGCAGCGTATGGACAGGGGACTATGGCTACACCTTC